This T cell receptor beta chain came from a study of blood T cell repertoires in COVID-19. In the study overall: Acute and convalescent COVID-19 specimens originated in the United States, Italy and Spain. The cDNA or gDNA used as material had been derived from T cells, B-cell-depleted T cells, or PBMCs.

In the source study's methods: Reference gene primers were amplified, and this amplification served to estimate nucleated cell counts. The table came from immunoSEQ multiplex PCR; TCRdb's copy has only in-frame clones and leaves some out. That table supplies the V and J calls and clone size; D and trimming were determined from the DNA. The sample includes some 260,000 clones, 82% seen only once; the top ten take roughly 4.9%. Germline lookup yields CDR1 SGHDT and CDR2 YYEEEE. The CDR3 extends over 15 amino acids. V dropped 0 bases and J dropped 9; count of bases not matched to a gene: 8. What was sequenced was peripheral blood. The sequence came from a woman older than 75 with active or convalescent COVID-19. The J gene is TRBJ1-2, the V gene TRBV5-6; 10 bases are shared with TRBD1. In DNA form, the CDR3 reads TGTGCCAGCAGCTTGGCCTCGACAGGGGGCATGAGCTACACCTTC. Residues: CASSLASTGGMSYTF.